Below, 6 T cell receptor beta chains from the same sample are listed, as sequenced in a study of control samples from healthy donors and cancer patients. Profiled with immunoSEQ multiplex PCR; TCRdb holds only in-frame clones, not every one. The sample gives about 180,000 clones, 90% to 95% of which show up once; about 1.5% is in the top ten. The sequenced material came from blood. The receptors derive from a woman between 18 and 29 years old in good health.

The V and J genes are TRBV7-6 and TRBJ1-5; D perhaps matches TRBD1 (6 bases). From germline, CDR1 is SGHVS and CDR2 FNYEAQ. This CDR3 has 15 amino acids. Deletions cut 5 bases from V and 6 bases from J, with 17 bases between. The chain's CDR3 is CASSPRDKEAQPQHF. The CDR3 bases are TGTGCCAGCAGCCCCCGGGACAAAGAGGCTCAGCCCCAGCATTTT. The full variable domain, its missing parts supplied by reference TRBV7-6 and TRBJ1-5, is GAGVSQSPRYKVTKRGQDVALRCDPISGHVSLYWYRQALGQGPEFLTYFNYEAQQDKSGLPNDRFSAERPEGSISTLTIQRTEQRDSAMYRCASSPRDKEAQPQHFGDGTRLSIL.

V gene TRBV9 combines with J gene TRBJ2-5; 9 nucleotides agree with TRBD1. This CDR3 spans 14 amino acids. Germline assignment: CDR1 SGDLS and CDR2 YYNGEE. Trimming cost V 4 bases and J 4 bases; bases outside gene matches: 5. The CDR3 DNA reads TGTGCCAGCAGCCCTCGACAGGGGGGAGAGACCCAGTACTTC. Its protein is CASSPRQGGETQYF.

The genes are TRBV12-3 or TRBV12-4 and TRBJ2-5, with TRBD1 identical over 8 bases. The V gene end was trimmed by 6 bases and the J gene end by 5 bases; junction bases not matched to a gene: 5. The CDR3 consists of 13 residues. The CDR3 region is CASSQDRGETQYF. CDR3 coding DNA: TGTGCCAGCAGCCAAGACAGGGGCGAGACCCAGTACTTC.

The chain uses TRBV5-6 and TRBJ1-3; D unresolved. The CDR3 extends over 17 amino acids. Trimming stripped 4 bases from V and 5 bases from J, with 22 bases between. In germline, CDR1 is SGHDT, CDR2 YYEEEE. The CDR3 bases are TGTGCCAGCAGCCCAGTTAGCGCCCGATTCGATCGAAACACCATATATTTT. Translated, it gives CASSPVSARFDRNTIYF.

The rearrangement links TRBV5-4 to TRBJ1-2, with a possible D match to TRBD1 (6 bases). The V gene lost 4 bases and the J gene lost 4 bases, with 17 bases spanning the gap. Per germline, CDR1 SGHNT and CDR2 YYREEE (reference sequence). The CDR3 has 15 amino acids. The CDR3 sequence is CASSPRDRSFYGYTF. CDR3 sequence (DNA): TGTGCCAGCAGCCCTAGAGACAGGTCCTTCTATGGCTACACCTTC.

The rearrangement joins TRBV12-5 to TRBJ1-6; possible D gene TRBD1, 5 bases. Trimming removed 7 bases from V and 3 bases from J, with 16 bases in between. The CDR3 length is 16 residues. Looked up from germline, CDR1 is LGHNT and CDR2 is FRNRAP. The CDR3 reads CASAQTQEFYNSPLHF. The CDR3 DNA is TGTGCTAGTGCCCAGACACAGGAATTCTATAATTCACCCCTCCACTTT.